Below, 10 T cell receptor beta chains from the same sample are listed, as sequenced in a study of blood T cell repertoires in COVID-19. Libraries were prepared by immunoSEQ multiplex PCR; TCRdb keeps only in-frame clonotypes and omits some of them. The sample holds 8,000 or so clones; about 86% are singletons and the top ten take about 7%. Sequencing was performed on peripheral blood. The source of these receptors is a woman aged 50 to 65 with active or convalescent COVID-19.

This rearrangement joins TRBV19 to TRBJ2-7; D is perhaps TRBD1 (6 bases). CDR3 length equals 14 residues. Germline V gene sequence: CDR1 LNHDA, CDR2 SQIVND (reference sequence). The V end lost 5 bases, the J end lost 2 bases, and 13 bases lay between the germline ends. The CDR3, as DNA: TGTGCCAGTAGTCCGGGCCCAGGGGCCTACGAGCAGTACTTC. It is translated as CASSPGPGAYEQYF. Variable domain in full (rest from reference TRBV19 and TRBJ2-7): DGGITQSPKYLFRKEGQNVTLSCEQNLNHDAMYWYRQDPGQGLRLIYYSQIVNDFQKGDIAEGYSVSREKKESFPLTVTSAQKNPTAFYLCASSPGPGAYEQYFGPGTRLTVT.

The chain links TRBV7-9 to TRBJ1-5, with 8 positions matching TRBD1. V lost 3 bases to trimming and J lost 7 bases; unmatched junction nucleotides: 5. CDR3 length: 14 amino acids. The germline V gene encodes CDR1 SEHNR and CDR2 FQNEAQ (reference sequence). In DNA form, the CDR3 reads TGTGCCAGCAGCTTGACAGGGGCCGAGCAGCCCCAGCATTTT. It codes for CASSLTGAEQPQHF.

The V and J genes are TRBV20-1 and TRBJ2-7, with a weak D call TRBD2 (5 bases). V dropped 1 base and J dropped 9 bases, with 10 bases sitting between them. Germline-derived CDR1 and CDR2 are DFQATT and SNEGSKA (reference sequence). The CDR3 contains 11 residues. DNA of the CDR3: TGCAGTGCTAGAGCCGGAGCGGTGCAGTACTTC. Translation gives CSARAGAVQYF.

The chain uses TRBV7-8 and TRBJ2-1; 9 bases are shared with TRBD2. Germline-derived CDR1 and CDR2 are SGHVS and FQNEAQ. With V trimmed by 1 base and J by 4 bases, 8 bases remained unmatched. This CDR3 is built from 17 residues. Here the CDR3 DNA reads TGTGCCAGCAGCTTAGTAGGGGCGGGAGGGGGTTACAATGAGCAGTTCTTC. Protein: CASSLVGAGGGYNEQFF. Based on the CDR3 plus reference TRBV7-8 and TRBJ2-1, the full variable domain is GAGVSQSPRYKVAKRGQDVALRCDPISGHVSLFWYQQALGQGPEFLTYFQNEAQLDKSGLPSDRFFAERPEGSVSTLKIQRTQQEDSAVYLCASSLVGAGGGYNEQFFGPGTRLTVL.

The rearrangement uses TRBV9 and TRBJ2-1; D may be TRBD2 (6 bases). This CDR3 has 14 amino acids. Looked up from germline, CDR1 is SGDLS and CDR2 is YYNGEE. V was cut by 4 bases and J by 10 bases, with 18 bases left in between. CDR3 bases: TGTGCCAGCAGCTCTTTGCTTTCTAGCGTGGAGCAGTTCTTC. This translates into CASSSLLSSVEQFF. Filled out from reference TRBV9 and TRBJ2-1, the complete variable domain reads DSGVTQTPKHLITATGQRVTLRCSPRSGDLSVYWYQQSLDQGLQFLIQYYNGEERAKGNILERFSAQQFPDLHSELNLSSLELGDSALYFCASSSLLSSVEQFFGPGTRLTVL.

The chain combines TRBV29-1 with TRBJ2-5; 8 nucleotides match TRBD1. V lost 8 bases and J lost 5; bases outside the gene matches: 7. CDR1 is SQVTM and CDR2 is ANQGSEA in the germline V gene. The CDR3 runs to 12 residues. CDR3 bases: TGCAGCATACAGGGGGAATTGGAGACCCAGTACTTC. It yields the protein CSIQGELETQYF.

The chain couples TRBV4-1 to TRBJ2-7; 7 positions match TRBD1. Germline V CDR1 and CDR2: MGHRA, YSYEKL. Trimming took 1 base from V and 0 from J; bases not matched to a gene: 12. The CDR3 length is 18 residues. CDR3 amino acids: CASSQVRSGTASSYEQYF. As DNA, the CDR3 is TGCGCCAGCAGCCAAGTAAGGTCCGGGACAGCTTCCTCCTACGAGCAGTACTTC.

This clone was seen once. V is TRBV27 and J is TRBJ1-1; 8 nucleotides align to TRBD1. Trimming at V came to 6 bases and at J to 6 bases, leaving 6 bases not matched to a gene. The CDR3 has 13 residues. Germline V gene lookup returns CDR1 MNHEY and CDR2 SMNVEV (reference sequence). The CDR3 is CASRAGGLSEAFF. For the CDR3, the DNA is TGTGCCAGCAGGGCAGGGGGCCTCTCTGAAGCTTTCTTT.

Only one count was recorded for this clone. The gene calls are TRBV4-2 and TRBJ2-7; 8 bases fit TRBD2. The V gene end was trimmed by 2 bases and the J gene end by 3 bases; junction bases not matched to a gene: 12. CDR1 is LGHNA and CDR2 is YNFKEQ in the germline V gene. The CDR3 length is 17 residues. CDR3 protein: CASSQLVAGSTSYEQYF. Written as DNA, the CDR3 is TGTGCCAGCAGCCAATTGGTAGCGGGAAGTACCAGCTACGAGCAGTACTTC.

The genes are TRBV6-5 and TRBJ1-3, with 7 bases fitting TRBD1. The CDR3 length is 14 residues. With V trimmed by 6 bases and J by 5 bases, 7 bases remained unmatched. The V gene's germline CDR1 is MNHEY and CDR2 SVGAGI. This chain's CDR3 is CASRTTGERNTIYF. CDR3 DNA sequence: TGTGCCAGCAGAACAACAGGGGAGAGAAACACCATATATTTT.